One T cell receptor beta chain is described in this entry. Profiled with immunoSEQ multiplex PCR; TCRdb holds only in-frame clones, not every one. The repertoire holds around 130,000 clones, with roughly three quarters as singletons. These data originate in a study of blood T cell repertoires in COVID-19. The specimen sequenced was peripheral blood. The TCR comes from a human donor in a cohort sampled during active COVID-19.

The CDR3 DNA is TGCGCCAGCAGCTTAGGACAGGTGGGGGGTACTGAAGCTTTCTTT. This translates into CASSLGQVGGTEAFF. The V call is TRBV5-1, the J call TRBJ1-1, with 7 bases identical to TRBD1. Germline loops: CDR1 SGHRS, CDR2 YFSETQ. The length of the CDR3 is 15 residues. The V gene end was trimmed by 2 bases and the J gene end by 5 bases; junction bases not matched to a gene: 9.